This T cell receptor beta chain was recorded in a study of cytomegalovirus exposure and HLA in healthy donors. 13 Jbeta primers and 60 Vbeta primers were used for the PCR. The data were produced by immunoSEQ multiplex PCR, yet TCRdb's version contains in-frame clones alone and is incomplete. The sample holds 150,000 or so clones, 77% seen once. Donors counted as nominally healthy when sampled, yet unrecorded immune exposures were likely. Germline V CDR1 and CDR2: SGHRS, YFSETQ. The CDR3 sequence is 14 residues long. V lost 3 bases and J lost 7, with 16 bases in between. The gene calls are TRBV5-1 and TRBJ1-2; possible D gene TRBD1, 6 bases. Sample: PBMCs. The receptor was derived from a male donor in good health and CMV-seropositive. CDR3 residues: CASSSGGRVIGYTF. The CDR3 DNA reads TGCGCCAGCAGCTCTGGGGGCAGGGTTATTGGCTACACCTTC.